A single sample is the source of the 16 T cell receptor beta chains below, sequenced in a study of PD-1 and CTLA-4 blockade in melanoma. Only in-frame clones appear in the TCRdb table, and some are missing; sequencing was by immunoSEQ multiplex PCR. The table includes approximately 17,000 clones, about 73% detected once. Sequencing was performed on CD8+ T cells from peripheral blood, taken from a patient given anti-PD-1 treatment. Receptor source: a human donor with melanoma.

The V and J genes are TRBV5-1 and TRBJ2-7; D may correspond to TRBD1 or TRBD2 (6 bases each). CDR1 and CDR2 from the germline V gene are SGHRS and YFSETQ. The CDR3 is 15 residues long. V gave up 0 bases and J gave up 4 bases, with 14 bases separating them. The CDR3 here is CASSLEPGGSYEQYF. The CDR3 DNA reads as TGCGCCAGCAGCTTGGAACCCGGGGGCTCTTACGAGCAGTACTTC.

This chain uses TRBV2 with TRBJ2-1; 8 nucleotides align to TRBD2. CDR3 length: 12 amino acids. The V gene end was trimmed by 10 bases and the J gene end by 6 bases; junction bases not matched to a gene: 5. Germline CDR1 SNHLY, CDR2 FYNNEI. The CDR3 spells CATRGGPNEQFF. The CDR3 bases are TGTGCCACCCGGGGGGGGCCCAATGAGCAGTTCTTC.

The rearrangement joins TRBV6-5 to TRBJ1-2; possibly TRBD1 for D (6 bases). The CDR3 extends over 14 amino acids. Trimming removed 0 bases at V and 6 bases at J, with 11 bases between. Germline values: CDR1 MNHEY, CDR2 SVGAGI. CDR3 amino acids: CASSYSNRADGYTF. In DNA, the CDR3 is TGTGCCAGCAGTTACTCGAACAGGGCGGATGGCTACACCTTC.

This chain links TRBV4-1 with TRBJ1-5; D is uncertain. Looked up from germline, CDR1 is MGHRA and CDR2 is YSYEKL. The CDR3 is made up of 16 amino acids. Between the trimmed V and J ends, which lost 0 bases and 0 bases, there was a span of 9 bases. The CDR3 DNA reads as TGCGCCAGCAGCCAAGAGGAAAGTTATAGCAATCAGCCCCAGCATTTT. It translates to CASSQEESYSNQPQHF.

The gene calls are TRBV11-2 and TRBJ1-1; tentatively, D is TRBD1 (5 bases). This CDR3 contains 13 residues. V lost 4 bases and J 8 bases, leaving 14 bases between the germline ends. Germline CDR1 reads SGHAT; CDR2 reads FQNNGV. CDR3 sequence reads: CASSSSQGREAFF. CDR3 DNA: TGTGCCAGCAGCTCCTCGCAGGGTCGGGAAGCTTTCTTT.

V usage is TRBV7-9 and J usage is TRBJ1-4, with D tentatively TRBD1 (5 bases). V dropped 6 bases and J dropped 7 bases, with 18 bases sitting between them. The CDR3 runs to 15 residues. Germline V gene data show CDR1 as SEHNR and CDR2 as FQNEAQ (reference sequence). The CDR3 reads CASSLPFAGGEKLFF. In DNA, the CDR3 is TGTGCCAGCAGTCTGCCGTTCGCCGGGGGTGAAAAACTGTTTTTT.

This chain uses TRBV18 with TRBJ1-6; a possible D gene is TRBD1 (6 bases). The V gene lost 5 bases and the J gene lost 3 bases, with 11 bases spanning the gap. Germline V gene lookup returns CDR1 KGHSH and CDR2 LQKENI. The CDR3 spans 15 residues. The CDR3 region is CASSMQDSYNSPLHF. The DNA for the CDR3 is TGTGCCAGCTCAATGCAGGACAGCTATAATTCACCCCTCCACTTT.

The chain recombines TRBV5-4 with TRBJ1-2, with 9 bases matching TRBD1. J gave up 0 bases and V 7 bases, and 10 bases lay outside the gene matches. The CDR3 is 16 amino acids. Germline V lookup: CDR1 SGHNT, CDR2 YYREEE (reference sequence). The CDR3 DNA reads TGTGCCAGCTCAAGTTTTGACAGGGGGTCTAACTATGGCTACACCTTC. This gives the protein CASSSFDRGSNYGYTF.

This clone was observed a single time. The genes are TRBV27 and TRBJ2-7; D call uncertain. V was clipped by 3 bases and J by 2 bases, with 11 bases between them. The CDR3 length is 14 residues. CDR1 and CDR2 (germline): MNHEY, SMNVEV (reference sequence). The CDR3 sequence: CASSFLPPTYEQYF. For the CDR3, the DNA is TGTGCCAGCAGTTTTCTTCCGCCCACCTACGAGCAGTACTTC.

The genes are TRBV18 and TRBJ2-5, with 10 positions matching TRBD2. V lost 0 bases to trimming and J lost 5 bases; unmatched junction nucleotides: 9. Looked up from germline, CDR1 is KGHSH and CDR2 is LQKENI. The CDR3 runs 17 residues. The CDR3 DNA is TGTGCCAGCTCACCACCAGGGTCTAGCGGGAGAGGGGAGACCCAGTACTTC. It specifies CASSPPGSSGRGETQYF.

This chain uses TRBV30 with TRBJ2-7; no definite D call. CDR1 GTSNPN and CDR2 SVGIG come from the germline V gene (reference sequence). V dropped 1 base and J dropped 3 bases, with 16 bases sitting between them. The CDR3 covers 15 residues. CDR3: CAWSDPLRAGYEQYF. CDR3 bases: TGTGCCTGGAGTGACCCCCTTCGGGCAGGCTACGAGCAGTACTTC.

The chain joins TRBV5-5 to TRBJ2-7, with a tentative D call TRBD1 (6 bases). Germline CDR1 and CDR2: SGHKS and YYEKEE (reference sequence). The germline V and J ends were trimmed by 3 bases and 3 bases, with 19 bases remaining between them. This CDR3 region has 16 residues. DNA for the CDR3: TGTGCCAGCAGCTCCCTCCTGACAGGCAGTAACTACGAGCAGTACTTC. Its translation is CASSSLLTGSNYEQYF. Supplemented by reference TRBV5-5 and TRBJ2-7, the full variable domain reads DAGVTQSPTHLIKTRGQQVTLRCSPISGHKSVSWYQQVLGQGPQFIFQYYEKEERGRGNFPDRFSARQFPNYSSELNVNALLLGDSALYLCASSSLLTGSNYEQYFGPGTRLTVT.

The count of this clone is one. The rearrangement links TRBV28 to TRBJ2-2; D may correspond to TRBD1 or TRBD2 (5 bases each). The CDR3 covers 15 residues. Per germline, CDR1 MDHEN and CDR2 SYDVKM. Trimming removed 2 bases from V and 9 bases from J, with 16 bases in between. The CDR3 spells CASSLPGTYARELFF. Written as DNA, the CDR3 is TGTGCCAGCAGTTTACCCGGGACCTACGCGAGGGAGCTGTTTTTT.

The V call is TRBV25-1, the J call TRBJ2-7; D gene uncertain. Trimming took off 0 bases at V and 5 bases at J, with 11 bases between the two ends. Germline V gene lookup returns CDR1 MGHDK and CDR2 SYGVNS. The CDR3 is 14 amino acids. As DNA, the CDR3 is TGTGCCAGCAGTGAATATAGGGCAGGCGACGAGCAGTACTTC. Protein sequence: CASSEYRAGDEQYF.

The CDR3 region is CASSLAVSYGYTF. CDR3 sequence (DNA): TGTGCCAGCAGCTTAGCGGTCAGCTATGGCTACACCTTC. The rearrangement links TRBV7-8 to TRBJ1-2; D unresolved. Germline V CDR1 and CDR2: SGHVS, FQNEAQ. The CDR3 spans 13 residues. Trimming shortened V by 0 bases and J by 4 bases, and 6 bases separated the two germline ends.

The chain has TRBV10-3 and TRBJ2-1; TRBD2 aligns across 9 bases. The V gene's germline CDR1 is ENHRY and CDR2 SYGVKD. The CDR3 extends over 21 amino acids. The V and J ends lost 3 bases and 0 bases, in that order; junction bases with no gene match: 18. The CDR3 loop is CAISEYLPGTSSLSSYNEQFF. The CDR3 DNA reads TGTGCCATCAGTGAATACCTACCCGGGACTAGCTCTTTGAGCTCCTACAATGAGCAGTTCTTC.